The next 17 T cell receptor beta chains were all read from a single sample in a study of CD8 T cells in Susac syndrome. Reverse transcription of about 0.45 to 1 ug RNA was carried out with random hexamers. One entry per CDR3 protein results from TCRdb running MiXCR on the immunoSEQ multiplex PCR reads. The sample shows over 140,000 distinct CDR3 sequences, more than 85% of them seen only once. The specimen sequenced was CD4+ T cells from PBMCs. The source is a human donor with Susac syndrome.

The chain joins TRBV12-3 or TRBV12-4 to TRBJ2-1, with a weak D call TRBD2 (6 bases). The CDR3 runs 15 residues. The V and J ends lost 7 bases and 4 bases respectively, with 17 bases between them. The CDR3 here is CASTPTGLEYNEQFF. DNA for the CDR3: TGTGCCAGCACACCAACGGGACTTGAATACAATGAGCAGTTCTTC.

The rearrangement uses TRBV18 and TRBJ2-7; D remains ambiguous. V dropped 5 bases and J dropped 3 bases, with 11 bases sitting between them. The germline V gene encodes CDR1 KGHSH and CDR2 LQKENI. This CDR3 contains 13 residues. The CDR3 DNA sequence: TGTGCCAGCTCAACCGACACCTTCTACGAGCAGTACTTC. Encoded protein: CASSTDTFYEQYF.

This chain connects TRBV15 to TRBJ2-7, with D uncertain. The CDR3 loop spans 12 amino acids. The germline V gene encodes CDR1 LNHNV and CDR2 YYDKDF (reference sequence). V was shortened by 1 base and J by 3 bases, with 4 bases between the two germline ends. The CDR3 bases are TGTGCCACCAGCAGAGGACTCTACGAGCAGTACTTC. It encodes CATSRGLYEQYF.

This clonotype was detected only once. The chain joins TRBV14 to TRBJ2-2; D is possibly TRBD1 (5 bases). This CDR3 comprises 15 residues. The V end was cut by 4 bases, the J end by 1 base, with 10 bases between. CDR1 is SGHDN, CDR2 FVKESK, per germline. This CDR3 reads CASSLGQMNTGELFF. The DNA of the CDR3 is TGTGCCAGCAGCCTTGGACAAATGAACACCGGGGAGCTGTTTTTT.

The chain couples TRBV6-2 or TRBV6-3 to TRBJ2-1, with a tentative D call TRBD2 (5 bases). V lost 6 bases to trimming and J lost 9 bases, with 15 bases between them. This CDR3 has 13 residues. Germline lookup yields CDR1 MNHEY and CDR2 SVGEGT. The CDR3 spells CASSTLPEGEQFF. The CDR3 DNA reads TGTGCCAGCAGCACCCTGCCAGAGGGTGAGCAGTTCTTC.

The J gene is TRBJ2-7, the V gene TRBV18; 7 nucleotides agree with TRBD1. V lost 3 bases to trimming and J lost 3 bases; unmatched junction nucleotides: 5. The V gene's germline CDR1 is KGHSH and CDR2 LQKENI. The CDR3 contains 14 residues. The CDR3 sequence: CASSPMGQIYEQYF. The CDR3 nucleotides are TGTGCCAGCTCACCGATGGGACAGATCTACGAGCAGTACTTC.

This chain links TRBV4-2 with TRBJ2-3; 7 positions match TRBD1. Germline CDR1 reads LGHNA; CDR2 reads YNFKEQ. Trimming took 0 bases from V and 1 from J; bases not matched to a gene: 4. This CDR3 contains 16 residues. The CDR3 nucleotides are TGTGCCAGCAGCCAAGATACAGGGGCCGGCACAGATACGCAGTATTTT. This sequence encodes CASSQDTGAGTDTQYF.

The chain couples TRBV20-1 to TRBJ1-1, with no clear D. Trimming took off 6 bases at V and 3 bases at J, with 14 bases between the two ends. This CDR3 comprises 13 residues. CDR1 is DFQATT, CDR2 SNEGSKA, per germline (reference sequence). CDR3 protein: CSARLEEYTEAFF. For the CDR3, the DNA is TGCAGTGCCAGATTGGAGGAGTACACTGAAGCTTTCTTT.

The chain joins TRBV5-1 to TRBJ2-2, with a possible D match to TRBD2 (7 bases). The germline V gene encodes CDR1 SGHRS and CDR2 YFSETQ. The length of the CDR3 is 15 residues. Trimming took off 6 bases at V and 0 bases at J, with 12 bases between the two ends. DNA of the CDR3: TGCGCCAGCAACCGGGGGGCCCCGAACACCGGGGAGCTGTTTTTT. This translates into CASNRGAPNTGELFF.

The chain joins TRBV20-1 to TRBJ2-1, with D possibly being TRBD1 (5 bases). Germline V CDR1 and CDR2: DFQATT, SNEGSKA (reference sequence). The CDR3 runs 15 residues. V lost 0 bases, J lost 6 bases, and 15 bases lay in between. CDR3: CSARDPRARSNEQFF. The DNA of the CDR3 is TGCAGTGCTAGAGATCCCAGGGCGCGGAGCAATGAGCAGTTCTTC.

This clonotype came up once. The gene calls are TRBV7-2 and TRBJ2-2, with D perhaps TRBD1 or TRBD2 (5 bases each). This CDR3 has 14 amino acids. Germline V gives CDR1 SGHTA, CDR2 FQGNSA. With 2 bases removed from V and 6 bases from J, the gap between germline ends came to 10 bases. The CDR3 is CASSLLGVPGELFF. In nucleotides, the CDR3 is TGTGCCAGCAGCTTATTGGGGGTCCCCGGGGAGCTGTTTTTT.

V is TRBV10-3 and J is TRBJ1-1; TRBD1 might be the D (5 bases). Trimming removed 6 bases from V and 2 bases from J, with 10 bases in between. CDR1 is ENHRY and CDR2 is SYGVKD in the germline V gene. The CDR3 is made up of 13 amino acids. CDR3 DNA sequence: TGTGCCATCAGGGGACCGACCAACACTGAAGCTTTCTTT. This codes for CAIRGPTNTEAFF.

The chain employs TRBV28 and TRBJ2-7; 7 nucleotides line up with TRBD1. With 7 bases clipped from V and 1 base from J, the junction kept 4 bases outside the gene matches. CDR1 is MDHEN and CDR2 is SYDVKM in the germline V gene. The CDR3 is 13 residues long. The CDR3 DNA follows: TGTGCCAGCAATCCGGGACAGTCCTACGAGCAGTACTTC. Translating it yields CASNPGQSYEQYF.

The chain recombines TRBV14 with TRBJ1-2, with TRBD1 matching 9 bases. Germline CDR1 SGHDN, CDR2 FVKESK. V lost 5 bases to trimming and J lost 6 bases; unmatched junction nucleotides: 4. The CDR3 spans 13 residues. The CDR3: CASSSRTGDGYTF. CDR3 DNA: TGTGCCAGCAGCTCTCGGACAGGGGATGGCTACACCTTC.

The genes are TRBV20-1 and TRBJ1-2; D uncertain. The germline V gene encodes CDR1 DFQATT and CDR2 SNEGSKA (reference sequence). This CDR3 is 12 amino acids long. The V and J ends lost 3 bases and 1 base respectively, with 6 bases between them. CDR3 loop: CSASYSNYGYTF. CDR3 DNA sequence: TGCAGTGCTAGTTACAGTAACTATGGCTACACCTTC.

The chain has TRBV30 and TRBJ1-2; TRBD1 might be the D (6 bases). The CDR3 runs to 18 residues. V lost 3 bases, J lost 2 bases, and 25 bases lay in between. CDR1 and CDR2 (germline): GTSNPN, SVGIG (reference sequence). The CDR3: CAWRAVDRINYRNYGYTF. In nucleotides, the CDR3 is TGTGCCTGGAGAGCCGTCGACAGGATAAACTACCGAAACTATGGCTACACCTTC.

The chain combines TRBV2 with TRBJ1-5; D might be TRBD1 (6 bases). The CDR3 length is 15 residues. Germline CDR1 SNHLY, CDR2 FYNNEI. The ends were cut back, 4 bases at V and 1 base at J, with 11 bases in the middle. Here the CDR3 reads CASSVQGVSNQPQHF. In DNA, the CDR3 is TGTGCCAGCAGTGTACAGGGTGTAAGCAATCAGCCCCAGCATTTT.